This T cell receptor (beta chain) was obtained from a study of cytomegalovirus exposure and HLA in healthy donors. Overall study context: Roughly 86 million unique TCRs from HLA-typed donors made up an early data release. Study outcomes and limitations: Presence/absence analysis assumed near-uniform sequencing depth across donors.

With V trimmed by 4 bases and J by 0 bases, 7 bases remained unmatched. CDR3 length: 15 residues. Germline CDR1 reads SGHRS; CDR2 reads YFSETQ. Regarding this clone: Its antigen is unidentified.

Use of 60 Vbeta and 13 Jbeta primers characterized the PCR. Method: immunoSEQ multiplex PCR; TCRdb's copy keeps in-frame clones and lacks some. The data hold over 200,000 clones, with 77% observed a single time. The sequenced material came from PBMCs. V is TRBV5-1 and J is TRBJ2-7; 7 bases match TRBD2. The source of this sequence is a woman aged 55 to 70 in good health and CMV-seropositive. DNA of the CDR3: TGCGCCAGCAGCCCTACAAGCGGGACCTCCTACGAGCAGTACTTC. This codes for CASSPTSGTSYEQYF.